The 24 T cell receptor beta chains listed next were all sequenced from one sample in a study of OX40 agonist ivuxolimab in advanced cancers. The table came from immunoSEQ multiplex PCR; TCRdb's copy has only in-frame clones and leaves some out. The sample shows tens of thousands of clones, 82% of them seen only once. The sample in question was CD4+ or CD8+ T cells sorted from blood, obtained in a trial of the OX40 agonist ivuxolimab. The origin of the receptors is an adult with an advanced solid tumor such as melanoma, head and neck, liver or kidney cancer.

The V gene is TRBV11-2, the J gene TRBJ2-7, with D possibly being TRBD2 (6 bases). The germline gives CDR1 SGHAT, CDR2 FQNNGV. This CDR3 is 17 amino acids long. Trimming removed 8 bases from V and 2 bases from J, with 25 bases in between. The CDR3 reads CASGDIGGPRGTYEQYF. CDR3 nucleotide sequence: TGTGCCAGCGGGGATATCGGGGGACCTCGAGGGACCTACGAGCAGTACTTC.

The CDR3 DNA follows: TGTGCCAGCAGCTTAGCGCATCTAGCGGGGGGAATCACAGATACGCAGTATTTT. This encodes CASSLAHLAGGITDTQYF. The V gene is TRBV7-9, the J gene TRBJ2-3; 11 bases fit TRBD2. With V trimmed by 0 bases and J by 2 bases, 7 bases remained unmatched. CDR3 size: 18 residues. The germline CDR1 and CDR2 sequences are SEHNR and FQNEAQ (reference sequence).

This clone occurred once. This sequence joins TRBV7-9 and TRBJ2-5; the D is unclear. This CDR3 has 14 residues. V lost 2 bases to trimming and J lost 5 bases, with 12 bases between them. From germline, CDR1 is SEHNR and CDR2 FQNEAQ (reference sequence). The chain's CDR3 is CASSLSQFQETQYF. In nucleotides, the CDR3 is TGTGCCAGCAGCTTATCGCAGTTCCAGGAGACCCAGTACTTC.

This CDR3 is CASSLALQGVGKSNQPQHF. DNA of the CDR3: TGTGCCAGCAGCTTAGCGCTACAGGGGGTTGGTAAAAGCAATCAGCCCCAGCATTTT. The chain links TRBV7-2 to TRBJ1-5, with TRBD1 matching 8 bases. In germline, CDR1 is SGHTA, CDR2 FQGNSA. The CDR3 sequence is 19 residues long. Unmatched junction bases numbered 11, after V lost 0 bases and J lost 1 base.

V is TRBV7-9 and J is TRBJ2-5; 10 bases line up with TRBD1. Unmatched junction bases numbered 4, after V lost 1 base and J lost 5 bases. The CDR3 runs to 15 residues. The germline CDR1 and CDR2 sequences are SEHNR and FQNEAQ (reference sequence). The CDR3 region has the DNA TGTGCCAGCAGCTTAGGCGGGACAGGGGACGAGACCCAGTACTTC. Translating it yields CASSLGGTGDETQYF.

The chain combines TRBV30 with TRBJ1-6; D is ambiguous. The length of the CDR3 is 15 residues. V was trimmed by 3 bases and J by 0 bases, leaving 9 bases between them. Germline lookup yields CDR1 GTSNPN and CDR2 SVGIG (reference sequence). The CDR3 loop reads CAWSTVSSYNSPLHF. CDR3 in DNA: TGTGCCTGGAGCACAGTTAGCTCCTATAATTCACCCCTCCACTTT. Full variable domain (outside the CDR3, taken from reference TRBV30 and TRBJ1-6): SQTIHQWPATLVQPVGSPLSLECTVEGTSNPNLYWYRQAAGRGLQLLFYSVGIGQISSEVPQNLSASRPQDRQFILSSKKLLLSDSGFYLCAWSTVSSYNSPLHFGNGTRLTVT.

By frequency in the sample, this clone is medium-sized. The chain employs TRBV6-1 and TRBJ1-1; D not resolved. Germline V gene sequence: CDR1 MNHNS, CDR2 SASEGT. V lost 7 bases and J lost 0, with 9 bases in between. The CDR3 covers 13 residues. The CDR3 bases are TGTGCCAGCAAAAGGGTGATGAACACTGAAGCTTTCTTT. Translated: CASKRVMNTEAFF.

CDR3 residues: CASRHYSPRTGVFYEQYF. As DNA, the CDR3 is TGTGCCAGCAGACATTACTCTCCGAGGACAGGGGTCTTTTACGAGCAGTACTTC. The V and J genes are TRBV4-2 and TRBJ2-7; 9 bases agree with TRBD1. Germline CDR1 is LGHNA and CDR2 is YNFKEQ. J lost 4 bases, V lost 6 bases, and 19 bases had no gene match. The CDR3 covers 18 residues.

The CDR3 loop reads CASKKDKVSSYEQYF. The CDR3 nucleotides are TGTGCCAGCAAAAAAGATAAGGTTAGCTCCTACGAGCAGTACTTC. The rearrangement uses TRBV7-3 and TRBJ2-7; D not certain. Trimming shortened V by 7 bases and J by 0 bases, and 16 bases separated the two germline ends. The CDR3 runs to 15 residues. The germline V gene encodes CDR1 SGHTA and CDR2 FQGTGA.

By its share, this clone is medium-sized. The genes are TRBV28 and TRBJ1-5, with D tentatively TRBD1 (5 bases). Trimming pared 4 bases from V and 1 base from J, leaving 17 bases between. This CDR3 has 17 amino acids. Germline loops: CDR1 MDHEN, CDR2 SYDVKM. CDR3: CASSSRPRGRSNQPQHF. CDR3 coding DNA: TGTGCCAGCAGTTCAAGGCCGAGGGGACGGAGCAATCAGCCCCAGCATTTT.

As DNA, the CDR3 is TGTGCCAGCAGTGAGACGGGGGGCAATTACGAGCAGTACTTC. Amino acid sequence: CASSETGGNYEQYF. The genes are TRBV6-5 and TRBJ2-7; the D gene is possibly TRBD2 (7 bases). The CDR3 has 14 amino acids. V was shortened by 5 bases and J by 4 bases, with 15 bases between the two germline ends. The germline gives CDR1 MNHEY, CDR2 SVGAGI.

The J gene is TRBJ2-3, the V gene TRBV5-5, with a tentative D call TRBD1 (5 bases). The ends were cut back, 2 bases at V and 3 bases at J, with 10 bases in the middle. This CDR3 contains 14 residues. Germline CDR1 and CDR2: SGHKS and YYEKEE (reference sequence). Written as DNA, the CDR3 is TGTGCCAGCAGCTTCAAGGGGTCTACAGATACGCAGTATTTT. Protein sequence: CASSFKGSTDTQYF.

The V and J genes are TRBV12-5 and TRBJ2-1; D might be TRBD1 (6 bases). Germline CDR1 reads LGHNT; CDR2 reads FRNRAP. The CDR3 is made up of 15 amino acids. Trimming took 5 bases from V and 6 from J, leaving 17 bases between them. As DNA, the CDR3 is TGTGCTAGTGGTCCCCAGAGGACAGTCCTCAATGAGCAGTTCTTC. Translating gives CASGPQRTVLNEQFF.

The chain combines TRBV15 with TRBJ1-2, with D tentatively TRBD1 (6 bases). The CDR3 has 15 amino acids. CDR1 is LNHNV, CDR2 YYDKDF, per germline (reference sequence). The V gene lost 1 base and the J gene lost 5 bases, with 14 bases spanning the gap. CDR3: CATSRAGTGLYGYTF. The CDR3 nucleotides read TGTGCCACCAGCAGAGCGGGCACAGGGTTATATGGCTACACCTTC.

The chain is built from TRBV19 and TRBJ2-2; the match to TRBD2 covers 12 bases. The CDR3 extends over 16 amino acids. The V and J ends lost 1 base and 7 bases, in that order; junction bases with no gene match: 4. CDR1 and CDR2 from the germline V gene are LNHDA and SQIVND (reference sequence). The CDR3, as DNA: TGTGCCAGTAGTATAGCTAGCGGGGGGGCCGTCGGGGAGCTGTTTTTT. Its protein is CASSIASGGAVGELFF.

This clone was counted between two and nine times. This sequence joins TRBV2 and TRBJ2-7; possible D gene TRBD1, 5 bases. The CDR3 is 13 amino acids. Per the germline V gene, CDR1 is SNHLY and CDR2 is FYNNEI. Deletions cut 3 bases from V and 3 bases from J, with 9 bases between. The CDR3 spells CASSDWQGYEQYF. CDR3 DNA: TGTGCCAGCAGTGATTGGCAGGGCTACGAGCAGTACTTC.

The table lists this clone with a few counts. The J gene is TRBJ1-6, the V gene TRBV5-6, with D possibly matching TRBD1 (6 bases). V shed 0 bases and J shed 8 bases, with 18 bases lying between them. The germline gives CDR1 SGHDT, CDR2 YYEEEE. CDR3 length: 17 amino acids. The CDR3 loop is CASSLEGGGGLDSPLHF. The DNA of the CDR3 is TGTGCCAGCAGCTTGGAGGGTGGAGGGGGACTGGATTCACCCCTCCACTTT.

V gene TRBV15 combines with J gene TRBJ2-7, with no clear D. Looked up from germline, CDR1 is LNHNV and CDR2 is YYDKDF (reference sequence). CDR3 length: 15 residues. The ends were cut back, 1 base at V and 0 bases at J, with 10 bases in the middle. The CDR3 bases are TGTGCCACCAGCAGAGGACTTGAGAGCTCCTACGAGCAGTACTTC. Translating gives CATSRGLESSYEQYF.

The V call is TRBV6-6, the J call TRBJ2-1; D could derive from TRBD1 or TRBD2 (6 bases each). CDR1 and CDR2 (germline): MNHNY, SVGAGI (reference sequence). The germline V and J ends were trimmed by 6 bases and 8 bases, with 11 bases remaining between them. The CDR3 is 12 residues long. CDR3 nucleotide sequence: TGTGCCAGCAGAGGGGGGTCCTATGAGCAGTTCTTC. This codes for CASRGGSYEQFF.

This chain uses TRBV7-2 with TRBJ2-2, with D uncertain. Looked up from germline, CDR1 is SGHTA and CDR2 is FQGNSA. The CDR3 runs to 14 residues. Trimming left V 4 bases short and J 1 base short, with 7 bases between. The CDR3 DNA follows: TGTGCCAGCAGCTCGACTGGGAACACCGGGGAGCTGTTTTTT. This gives the protein CASSSTGNTGELFF. The full variable domain, its missing parts supplied by reference TRBV7-2 and TRBJ2-2, is GAGVSQSPSNKVTEKGKDVELRCDPISGHTALYWYRQSLGQGLEFLIYFQGNSAPDKSGLPSDRFSAERTGGSVSTLTIQRTQQEDSAVYLCASSSTGNTGELFFGEGSRLTVL.

The V call is TRBV10-3, the J call TRBJ2-1; TRBD2 aligns across 7 bases. Trimming took 7 bases from V and 6 from J; bases not matched to a gene: 12. The CDR3 is 15 residues long. Germline values: CDR1 ENHRY, CDR2 SYGVKD. In DNA, the CDR3 is TGTGCCATCACGGAGCGGGGATTAGCCTCCAATGAGCAGTTCTTC. Residues: CAITERGLASNEQFF.

V and J are TRBV2 and TRBJ2-1; D is uncertain. CDR3 length equals 14 residues. Per the germline V gene, CDR1 is SNHLY and CDR2 is FYNNEI. Trimming shortened V by 3 bases and J by 6 bases, and 12 bases separated the two germline ends. This CDR3 reads CASSEGSVRNEQFF. CDR3 bases: TGTGCCAGCAGTGAGGGCTCGGTCCGCAATGAGCAGTTCTTC.

The rearrangement uses TRBV4-1 and TRBJ1-2, with TRBD1 matching over 7 bases. The trim removed 0 bases at V and 0 bases at J, leaving 4 bases unmatched. Germline assignment: CDR1 MGHRA and CDR2 YSYEKL. The CDR3 sequence is 16 residues long. The CDR3 DNA is TGCGCCAGCAGCCAAGACGACAGGGCCTCTAACTATGGCTACACCTTC. Encoded protein: CASSQDDRASNYGYTF.

V usage is TRBV2 and J usage is TRBJ2-5; D ambiguous. CDR1 and CDR2 from the germline V gene are SNHLY and FYNNEI. This CDR3 is 13 amino acids long. V lost 8 bases and J 5 bases, leaving 15 bases between the germline ends. The CDR3 sequence: CASSELEFETQYF. For the CDR3, the DNA is TGTGCCAGCTCTGAGCTCGAGTTTGAGACCCAGTACTTC.